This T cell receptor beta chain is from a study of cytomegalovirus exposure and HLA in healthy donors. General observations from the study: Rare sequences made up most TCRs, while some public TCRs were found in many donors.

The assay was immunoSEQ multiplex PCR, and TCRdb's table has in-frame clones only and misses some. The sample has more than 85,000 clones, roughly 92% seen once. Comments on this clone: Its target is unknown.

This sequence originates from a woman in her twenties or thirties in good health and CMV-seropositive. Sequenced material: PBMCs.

The CDR3 here is CASRRMGGSGVFGYTF. In nucleotides, the CDR3 is TGTGCCAGTAGGCGAATGGGAGGGTCCGGGGTTTTTGGCTACACCTTC. V and J are TRBV19 and TRBJ1-2; unclear D gene. The V gene's germline CDR1 is LNHDA and CDR2 SQIVND (reference sequence). The CDR3 extends over 16 amino acids. Trimming left V 6 bases short and J 7 bases short, with 24 bases between.